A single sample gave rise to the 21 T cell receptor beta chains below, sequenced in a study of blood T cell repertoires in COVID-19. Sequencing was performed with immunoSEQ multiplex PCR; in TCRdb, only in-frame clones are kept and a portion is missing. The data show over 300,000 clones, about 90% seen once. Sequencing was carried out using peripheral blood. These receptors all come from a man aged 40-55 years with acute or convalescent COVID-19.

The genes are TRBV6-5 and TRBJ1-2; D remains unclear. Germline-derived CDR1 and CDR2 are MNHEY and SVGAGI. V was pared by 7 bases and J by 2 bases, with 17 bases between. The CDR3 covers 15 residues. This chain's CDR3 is CASMGSRSPNYGYTF. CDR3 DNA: TGTGCCAGCATGGGCTCAAGAAGTCCGAACTATGGCTACACCTTC.

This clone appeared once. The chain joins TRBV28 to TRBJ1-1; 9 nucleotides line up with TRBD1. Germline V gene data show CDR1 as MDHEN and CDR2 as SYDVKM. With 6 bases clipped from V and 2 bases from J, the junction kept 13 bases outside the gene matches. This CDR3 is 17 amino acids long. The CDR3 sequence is CASRIRDRVFLNTEAFF. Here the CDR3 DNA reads TGTGCCAGCAGAATCCGGGACAGGGTTTTTTTAAACACTGAAGCTTTCTTT.

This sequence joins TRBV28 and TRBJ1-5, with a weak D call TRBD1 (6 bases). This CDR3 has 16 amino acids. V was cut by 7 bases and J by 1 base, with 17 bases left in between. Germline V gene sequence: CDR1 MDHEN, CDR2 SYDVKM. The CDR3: CASNRGGTRSNQPQHF. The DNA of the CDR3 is TGTGCCAGCAACCGGGGGGGGACACGAAGCAATCAGCCCCAGCATTTT.

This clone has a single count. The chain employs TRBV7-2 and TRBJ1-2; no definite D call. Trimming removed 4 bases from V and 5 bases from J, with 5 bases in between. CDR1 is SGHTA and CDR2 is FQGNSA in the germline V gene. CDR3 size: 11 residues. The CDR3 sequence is CASSSTYGYTF. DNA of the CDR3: TGTGCCAGCAGCTCCACATATGGCTACACCTTC.

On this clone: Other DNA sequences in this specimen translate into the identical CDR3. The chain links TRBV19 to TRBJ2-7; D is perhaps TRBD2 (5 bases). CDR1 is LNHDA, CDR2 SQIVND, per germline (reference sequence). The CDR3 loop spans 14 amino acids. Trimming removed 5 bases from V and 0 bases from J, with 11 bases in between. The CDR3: CASSPTGSSYEQYF. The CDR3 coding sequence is TGTGCCAGTAGTCCCACGGGGAGCTCCTACGAGCAGTACTTC.

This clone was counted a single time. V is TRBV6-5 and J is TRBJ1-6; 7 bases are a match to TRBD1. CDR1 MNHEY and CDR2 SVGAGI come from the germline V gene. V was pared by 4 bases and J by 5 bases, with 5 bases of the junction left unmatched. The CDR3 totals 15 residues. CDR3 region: CASSSSGTDNSPLHF. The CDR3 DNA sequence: TGTGCCAGCAGTTCATCCGGGACAGATAATTCACCCCTCCACTTT.

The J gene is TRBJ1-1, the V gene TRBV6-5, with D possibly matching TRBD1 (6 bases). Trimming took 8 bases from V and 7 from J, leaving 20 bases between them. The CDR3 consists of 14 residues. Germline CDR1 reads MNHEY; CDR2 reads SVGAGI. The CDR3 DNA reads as TGTGCCAGCGCTTTGGGGGGGCAGGGTGGTGAAGCTTTCTTT. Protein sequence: CASALGGQGGEAFF.

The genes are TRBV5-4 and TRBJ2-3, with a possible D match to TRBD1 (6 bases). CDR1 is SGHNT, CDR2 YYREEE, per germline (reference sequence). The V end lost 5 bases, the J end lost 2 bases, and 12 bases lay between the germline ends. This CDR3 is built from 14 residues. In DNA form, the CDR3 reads TGTGCCAGCAGTCGGACAGATTTCACAGATACGCAGTATTTT. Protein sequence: CASSRTDFTDTQYF.

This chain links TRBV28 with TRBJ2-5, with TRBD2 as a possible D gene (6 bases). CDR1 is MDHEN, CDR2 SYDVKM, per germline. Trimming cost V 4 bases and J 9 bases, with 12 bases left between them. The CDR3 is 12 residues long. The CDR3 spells CASSSAGIAQYF. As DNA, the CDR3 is TGTGCCAGCAGTTCAGCGGGTATAGCCCAGTACTTC.

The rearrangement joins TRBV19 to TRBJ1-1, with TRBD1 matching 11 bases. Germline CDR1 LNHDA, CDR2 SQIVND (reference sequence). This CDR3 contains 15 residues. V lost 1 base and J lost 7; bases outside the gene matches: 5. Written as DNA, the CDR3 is TGTGCCAGTAGTATAGTCGGGACAGGGGGGGATGAAGCTTTCTTT. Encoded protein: CASSIVGTGGDEAFF.

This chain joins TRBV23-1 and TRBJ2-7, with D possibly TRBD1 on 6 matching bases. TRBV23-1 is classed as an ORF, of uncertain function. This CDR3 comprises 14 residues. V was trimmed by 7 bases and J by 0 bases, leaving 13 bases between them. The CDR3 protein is CASNYRDPSYEQYF. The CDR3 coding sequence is TGCGCCAGCAACTACAGGGACCCCTCCTACGAGCAGTACTTC.

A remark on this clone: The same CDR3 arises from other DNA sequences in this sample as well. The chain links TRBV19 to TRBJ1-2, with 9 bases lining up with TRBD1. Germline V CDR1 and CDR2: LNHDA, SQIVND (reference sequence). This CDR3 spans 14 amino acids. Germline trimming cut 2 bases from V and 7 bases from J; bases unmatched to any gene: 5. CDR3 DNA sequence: TGTGCCAGTAGTATACGGGGACAGGGTAGTGGCTACACCTTC. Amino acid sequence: CASSIRGQGSGYTF.

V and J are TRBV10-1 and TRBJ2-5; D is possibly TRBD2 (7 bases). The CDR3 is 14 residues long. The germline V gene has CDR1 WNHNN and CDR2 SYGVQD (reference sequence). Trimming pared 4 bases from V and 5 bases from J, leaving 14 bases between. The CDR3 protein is CASSASRGGETQYF. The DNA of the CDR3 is TGCGCCAGCAGTGCGAGCAGGGGAGGGGAGACCCAGTACTTC.

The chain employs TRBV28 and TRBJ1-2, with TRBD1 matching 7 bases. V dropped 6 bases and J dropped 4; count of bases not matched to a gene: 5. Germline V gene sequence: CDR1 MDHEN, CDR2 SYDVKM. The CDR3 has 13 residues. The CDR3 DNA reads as TGTGCCAGCAGGGAACAGGGGACCTATGGCTACACCTTC. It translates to CASREQGTYGYTF.

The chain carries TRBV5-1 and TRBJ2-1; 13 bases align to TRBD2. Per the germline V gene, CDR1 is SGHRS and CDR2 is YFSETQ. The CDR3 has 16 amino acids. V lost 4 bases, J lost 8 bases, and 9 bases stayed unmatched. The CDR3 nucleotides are TGCGCCAGCAGCCTCCCCGGGACTAGCGGGGCGGATGAGCAGTTCTTC. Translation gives CASSLPGTSGADEQFF. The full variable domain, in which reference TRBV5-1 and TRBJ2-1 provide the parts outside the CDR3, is KAGVTQTPRYLIKTRGQQVTLSCSPISGHRSVSWYQQTPGQGLQFLFEYFSETQRNKGNFPGRFSGRQFSNSRSEMNVSTLELGDSALYLCASSLPGTSGADEQFFGPGTRLTVL.

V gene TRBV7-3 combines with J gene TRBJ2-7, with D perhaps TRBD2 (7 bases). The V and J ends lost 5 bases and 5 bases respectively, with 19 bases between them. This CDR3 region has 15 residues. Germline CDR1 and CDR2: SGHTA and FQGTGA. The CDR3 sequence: CASSLSGGGAHEQYF. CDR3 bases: TGTGCCAGCAGCCTCTCCGGTGGGGGGGCCCACGAGCAGTACTTC.

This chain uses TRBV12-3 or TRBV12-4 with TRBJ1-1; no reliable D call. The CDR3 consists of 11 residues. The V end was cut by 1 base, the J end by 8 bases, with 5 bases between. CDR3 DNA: TGTGCCAGCAGTTTAGGGGCCGAAGCTTTCTTT. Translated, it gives CASSLGAEAFF.

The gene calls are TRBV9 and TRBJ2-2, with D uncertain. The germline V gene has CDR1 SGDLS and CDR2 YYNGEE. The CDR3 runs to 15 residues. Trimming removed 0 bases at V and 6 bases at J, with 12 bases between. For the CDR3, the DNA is TGTGCCAGCAGCGTAGTTCGCAGAGAGGCCGGGGAGCTGTTTTTT. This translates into CASSVVRREAGELFF.

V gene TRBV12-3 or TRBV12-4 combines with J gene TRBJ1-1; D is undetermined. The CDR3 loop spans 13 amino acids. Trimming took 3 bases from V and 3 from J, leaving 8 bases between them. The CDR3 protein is CASSFGGYTEAFF. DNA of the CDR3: TGTGCCAGCAGTTTCGGCGGTTACACTGAAGCTTTCTTT.

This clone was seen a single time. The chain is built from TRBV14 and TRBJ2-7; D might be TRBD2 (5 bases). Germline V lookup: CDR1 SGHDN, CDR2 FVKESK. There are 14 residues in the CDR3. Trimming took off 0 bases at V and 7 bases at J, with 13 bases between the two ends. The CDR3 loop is CASSQDRNGMEQYF. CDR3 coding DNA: TGTGCCAGCAGCCAAGATCGGAACGGGATGGAGCAGTACTTC.

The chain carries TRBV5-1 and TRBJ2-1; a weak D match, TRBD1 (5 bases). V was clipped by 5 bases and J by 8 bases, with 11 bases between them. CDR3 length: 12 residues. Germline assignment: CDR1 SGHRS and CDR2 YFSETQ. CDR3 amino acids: CASRIVGDEQFF. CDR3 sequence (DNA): TGCGCCAGCAGAATAGTAGGGGATGAGCAGTTCTTC.